The 8 T cell receptor beta chains below come from one sample, sequenced in a study of shared clonotypes between healthy human individuals. Using immunoSEQ multiplex PCR, the repertoire was profiled, and TCRdb retains in-frame clones only, with some absent. This repertoire shows about 2.4 million clones, approximately 94% found once; its top ten account for about 0.13%. Input material: naive CD4+ T cells sorted from blood. Subset here: CD45RA+ positively selected. The receptors originated from a man aged 18 to 30 in good health.

V usage is TRBV5-4 and J usage is TRBJ2-3, with D perhaps TRBD2 (6 bases). Germline CDR1 and CDR2: SGHNT and YYREEE (reference sequence). This CDR3 region has 15 residues. Trimming left V 7 bases short and J 0 bases short, with 15 bases between. CDR3 in DNA: TGTGCCAGCTGCCTTGGGGGGTCTAGCACAGATACGCAGTATTTT. Translated: CASCLGGSSTDTQYF. The complete variable domain, with remaining parts taken from reference TRBV5-4 and TRBJ2-3, reads ETGVTQSPTHLIKTRGQQVTLRCSSQSGHNTVSWYQQALGQGPQFIFQYYREEENGRGNFPPRFSGLQFPNYSSELNVNALELDDSALYLCASCLGGSSTDTQYFGPGTRLTVL.

Only one count was recorded for this clone. The rearrangement uses TRBV5-6 and TRBJ1-2; TRBD1 is a possible D gene (5 bases). Trimming pared 4 bases from V and 2 bases from J, leaving 12 bases between. This CDR3 is 14 amino acids long. Germline CDR1 and CDR2: SGHDT and YYEEEE. CDR3 sequence (DNA): TGTGCCAGCAGCATAGGGACCCTCAACTATGGCTACACCTTC. This gives the protein CASSIGTLNYGYTF.

The chain uses TRBV11-2 and TRBJ1-2, with 7 nucleotides matching TRBD1. The CDR3 is 15 residues long. V trimming: 5 bases; J trimming: 4 bases; junction bases outside the gene matches: 10. The germline CDR1 and CDR2 sequences are SGHAT and FQNNGV. The CDR3 bases are TGTGCCAGCAGCGCCGGGACAGCCCACCTCTATGGCTACACCTTC. Translated, it gives CASSAGTAHLYGYTF.

The chain combines TRBV7-2 with TRBJ2-7; 9 bases align to TRBD2. The junction had 11 bases not matched to a gene; V was cut back by 6 bases and J by 5 bases. CDR1 is SGHTA, CDR2 FQGNSA, per germline. This CDR3 is built from 15 residues. CDR3 bases: TGTGCCAGCAGACAATCCGGGACTAGCCTCAACGAGCAGTACTTC. Its translation is CASRQSGTSLNEQYF.

This clone was observed once. It is unclear where the CDR3 begins or ends on the DNA, so no DNA is shown, and the CDR3 is as TCRdb lists it. The rearrangement links TRBV7-2 to TRBJ2-7; TRBD1, the D gene given by the table, was not confirmed from the DNA. The germline V gene has CDR1 SGHTA and CDR2 FQGNSA. The CDR3 comprises 16 residues, both ends counted. The CDR3 loop reads CASSFGPGQGMYEQYF.

The rearrangement links TRBV2 to TRBJ2-3; D unresolved. Trimming took 4 bases from V and 1 from J, leaving 9 bases between them. Germline lookup yields CDR1 SNHLY and CDR2 FYNNEI. This CDR3 is built from 14 residues. The CDR3 DNA follows: TGTGCCAGCAGTGCCCCCCTGGGCACAGATACGCAGTATTTT. Translation gives CASSAPLGTDTQYF.

The rearrangement links TRBV7-2 to TRBJ2-3; D gene uncertain. Germline CDR1 SGHTA, CDR2 FQGNSA. V was clipped by 6 bases and J by 4 bases, with 8 bases between them. CDR3 length: 12 residues. CDR3 region: CASSYLADTQYF. As DNA, the CDR3 is TGTGCCAGCAGTTATCTAGCAGATACGCAGTATTTT.

V and J are TRBV29-1 and TRBJ1-1; D is undetermined. Germline-derived CDR1 and CDR2 are SQVTM and ANQGSEA. Deletions cut 6 bases from V and 1 base from J, with 18 bases between. CDR3 length: 15 amino acids. CDR3 coding DNA: TGCAGCGTCGTGACAAGTTTGATGAGGAACACTGAAGCTTTCTTT. This translates into CSVVTSLMRNTEAFF.